This T cell receptor beta chain originates from a study of early T cells in non-severe SARS-CoV-2 infection. Looking at the study overall: Chains stayed unpaired after sequencing of bulk RNA from unsorted whole blood.

This CDR3 spans 14 amino acids. The V gene end was trimmed by 7 bases and the J gene end by 7 bases; junction bases not matched to a gene: 10. Germline lookup yields CDR1 MDHEN and CDR2 SYDVKM. This clonotype showed up many times. Its antigen is not identified. Points from the study as a whole: Sequences matched to VDJdb favored anti-spike CD8 responses, while private and CD4 specificities were missed.

Separate cDNA molecules each had unique molecular identifiers attached to them. Via MiXCR, TCRdb re-called the 5' RACE reads, giving one row per CDR3 protein. The table lists tens of thousands of distinct CDR3 sequences, under 15% of them singletons. What was sequenced was whole blood. The TCR originated in an adult who was a healthcare worker with PCR-confirmed SARS-CoV-2 infection or an uninfected control (not recorded which). The chain is built from TRBV28 and TRBJ1-5; 7 bases map to TRBD1. The CDR3 DNA sequence: TGTGCCAGCACCCTCCCGACAGGGCAACAGCCCCAGCATTTT. Translation gives CASTLPTGQQPQHF.